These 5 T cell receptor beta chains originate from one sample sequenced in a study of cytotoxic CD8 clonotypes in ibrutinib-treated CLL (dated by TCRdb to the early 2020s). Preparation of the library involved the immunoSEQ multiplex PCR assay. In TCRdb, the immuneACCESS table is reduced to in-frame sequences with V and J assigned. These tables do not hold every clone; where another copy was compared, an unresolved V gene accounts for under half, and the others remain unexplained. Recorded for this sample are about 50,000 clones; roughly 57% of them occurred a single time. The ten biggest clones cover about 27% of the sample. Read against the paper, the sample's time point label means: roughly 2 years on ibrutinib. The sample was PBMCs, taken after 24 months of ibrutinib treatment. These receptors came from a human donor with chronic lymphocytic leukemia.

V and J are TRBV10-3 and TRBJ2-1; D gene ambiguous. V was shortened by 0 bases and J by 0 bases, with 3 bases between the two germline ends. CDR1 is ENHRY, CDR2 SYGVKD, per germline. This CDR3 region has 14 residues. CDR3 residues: CAISESGSYNEQFF. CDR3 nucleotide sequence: TGTGCCATCAGTGAGTCGGGCTCCTACAATGAGCAGTTCTTC.

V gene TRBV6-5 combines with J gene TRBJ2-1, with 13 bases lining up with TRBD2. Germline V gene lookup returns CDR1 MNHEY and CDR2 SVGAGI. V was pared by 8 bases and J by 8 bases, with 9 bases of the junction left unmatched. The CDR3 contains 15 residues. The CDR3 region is CASARLAGGWDEQFF. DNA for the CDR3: TGTGCCAGCGCGAGACTAGCGGGGGGTTGGGATGAGCAGTTCTTC.

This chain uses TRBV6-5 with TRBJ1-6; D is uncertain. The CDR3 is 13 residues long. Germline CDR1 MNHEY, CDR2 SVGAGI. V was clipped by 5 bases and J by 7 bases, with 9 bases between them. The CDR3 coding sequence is TGTGCCAGCAGTGAATCGGGGAATTCACCCCTCCACTTT. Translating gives CASSESGNSPLHF.

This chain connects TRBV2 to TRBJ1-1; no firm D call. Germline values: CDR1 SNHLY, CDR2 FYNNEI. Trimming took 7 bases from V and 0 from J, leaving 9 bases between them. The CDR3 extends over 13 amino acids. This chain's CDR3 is CASNHPMNTEAFF. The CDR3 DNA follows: TGTGCCAGCAACCATCCCATGAACACTGAAGCTTTCTTT.

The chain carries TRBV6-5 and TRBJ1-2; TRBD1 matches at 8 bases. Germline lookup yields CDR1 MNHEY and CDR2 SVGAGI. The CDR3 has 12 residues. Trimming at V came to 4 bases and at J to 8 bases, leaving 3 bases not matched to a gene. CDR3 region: CASSSTGVGYTF. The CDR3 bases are TGTGCCAGCAGTTCGACAGGGGTAGGCTACACCTTC.